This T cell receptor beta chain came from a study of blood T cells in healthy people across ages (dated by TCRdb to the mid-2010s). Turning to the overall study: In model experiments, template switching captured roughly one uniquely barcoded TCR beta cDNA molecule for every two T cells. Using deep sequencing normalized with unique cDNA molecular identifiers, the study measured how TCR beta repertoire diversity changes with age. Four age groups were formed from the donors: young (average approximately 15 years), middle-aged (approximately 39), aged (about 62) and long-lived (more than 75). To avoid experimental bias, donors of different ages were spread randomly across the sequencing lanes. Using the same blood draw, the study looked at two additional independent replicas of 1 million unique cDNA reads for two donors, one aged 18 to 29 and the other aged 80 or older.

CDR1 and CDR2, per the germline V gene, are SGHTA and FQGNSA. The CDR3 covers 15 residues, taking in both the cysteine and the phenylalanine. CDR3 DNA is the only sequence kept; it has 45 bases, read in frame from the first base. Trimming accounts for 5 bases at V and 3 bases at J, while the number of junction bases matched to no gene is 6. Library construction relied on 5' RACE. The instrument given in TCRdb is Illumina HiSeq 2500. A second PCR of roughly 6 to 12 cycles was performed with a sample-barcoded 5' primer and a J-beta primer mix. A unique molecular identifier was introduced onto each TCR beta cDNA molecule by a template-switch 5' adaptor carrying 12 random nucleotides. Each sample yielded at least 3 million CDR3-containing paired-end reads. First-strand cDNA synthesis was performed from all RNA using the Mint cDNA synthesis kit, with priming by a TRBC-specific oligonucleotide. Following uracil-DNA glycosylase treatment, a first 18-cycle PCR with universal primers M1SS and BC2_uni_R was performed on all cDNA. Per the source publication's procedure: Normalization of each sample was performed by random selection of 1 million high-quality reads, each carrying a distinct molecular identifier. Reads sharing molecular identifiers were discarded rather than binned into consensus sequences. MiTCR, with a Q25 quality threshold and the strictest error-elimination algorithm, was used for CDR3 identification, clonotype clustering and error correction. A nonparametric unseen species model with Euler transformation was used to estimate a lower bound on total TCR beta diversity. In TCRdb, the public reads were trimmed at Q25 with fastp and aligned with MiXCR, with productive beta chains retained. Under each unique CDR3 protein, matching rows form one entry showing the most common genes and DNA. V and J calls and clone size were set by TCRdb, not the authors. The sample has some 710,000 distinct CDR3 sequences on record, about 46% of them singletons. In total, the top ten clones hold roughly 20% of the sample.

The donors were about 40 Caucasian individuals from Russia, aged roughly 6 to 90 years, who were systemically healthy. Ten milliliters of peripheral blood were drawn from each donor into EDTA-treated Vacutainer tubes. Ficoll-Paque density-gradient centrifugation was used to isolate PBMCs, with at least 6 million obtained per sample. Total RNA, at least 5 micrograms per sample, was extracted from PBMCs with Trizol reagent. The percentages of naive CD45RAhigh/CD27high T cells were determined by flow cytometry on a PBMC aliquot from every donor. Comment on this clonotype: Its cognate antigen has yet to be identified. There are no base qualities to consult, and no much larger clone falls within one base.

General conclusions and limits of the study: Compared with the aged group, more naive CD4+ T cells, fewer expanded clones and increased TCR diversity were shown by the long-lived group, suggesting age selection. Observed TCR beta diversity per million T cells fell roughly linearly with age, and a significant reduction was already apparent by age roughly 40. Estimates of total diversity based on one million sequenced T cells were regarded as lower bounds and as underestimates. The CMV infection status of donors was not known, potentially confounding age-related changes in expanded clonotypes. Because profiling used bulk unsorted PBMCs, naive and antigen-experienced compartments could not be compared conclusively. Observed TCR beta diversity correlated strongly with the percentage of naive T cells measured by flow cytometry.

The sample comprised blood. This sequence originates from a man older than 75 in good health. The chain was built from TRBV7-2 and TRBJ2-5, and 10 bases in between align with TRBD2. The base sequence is TGTGCCAGCAGCCCGAATGGACTAGCGGAAGAGACCCAGTACTTC. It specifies CASSPNGLAEETQYF.